This entry features one TCR beta chain sequence. These data originate in a study of cytomegalovirus exposure and HLA in healthy donors. The method was immunoSEQ multiplex PCR; TCRdb's version includes in-frame clones alone and lacks a portion of them. The sample includes 95,000 to 150,000 clones, about 88% of them seen just once. The donors were in the roughly 110-subject validation cohort, distinct from the approximately 700-subject first cohort. The sequence derives from a young woman in good health and CMV-seronegative. The sample taken for sequencing was PBMCs.

CDR3: CSATVYNEQFF. The CDR3 nucleotides are TGCAGTGCTACCGTCTACAATGAGCAGTTCTTC. The chain links TRBV20-1 to TRBJ2-1; D gene uncertain. The V and J ends lost 4 bases and 3 bases respectively, with 4 bases between them. CDR3 length: 11 amino acids. Germline values: CDR1 DFQATT, CDR2 SNEGSKA (reference sequence).